This entry concerns a single TCR beta chain. What it binds is not known. This record belongs to a study of cytomegalovirus exposure and HLA in healthy donors. Findings of the study overall: Cytomegalovirus-associated TCR beta chains were listed, numbering 150 to 200. The presence/absence work took it that sequencing depth was about the same across donors.

The PCR was carried out with 60 Vbeta primers and 13 Jbeta primers. The method was immunoSEQ multiplex PCR; TCRdb's version includes in-frame clones alone and lacks a portion of them. The repertoire holds about 160,000 clones, with less than 90% as singletons. The CDR3 runs 14 residues. CDR1 and CDR2 (germline): SGHRS, YFSETQ. Trimming took off 1 base at V and 3 bases at J, with 9 bases between the two ends. This chain uses TRBV5-1 with TRBJ2-3; unclear D gene. The TCR was taken from a man in his thirties or forties in good health and CMV-seronegative. The source material was PBMCs. The chain's CDR3 is CASSLYSQTDTQYF. Here the CDR3 DNA reads TGCGCCAGCAGCTTGTACTCCCAAACAGATACGCAGTATTTT.